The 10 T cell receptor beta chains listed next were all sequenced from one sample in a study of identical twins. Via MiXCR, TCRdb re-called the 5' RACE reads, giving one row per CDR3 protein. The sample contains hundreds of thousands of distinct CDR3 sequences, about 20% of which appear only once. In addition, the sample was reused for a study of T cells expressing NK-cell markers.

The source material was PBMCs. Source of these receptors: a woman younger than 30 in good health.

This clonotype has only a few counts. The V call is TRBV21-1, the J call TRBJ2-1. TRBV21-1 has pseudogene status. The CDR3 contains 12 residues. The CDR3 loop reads CASNPYINEQFF. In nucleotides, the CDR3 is TGTGCCAGCAACCCATACATCAATGAGCAGTTCTTC.

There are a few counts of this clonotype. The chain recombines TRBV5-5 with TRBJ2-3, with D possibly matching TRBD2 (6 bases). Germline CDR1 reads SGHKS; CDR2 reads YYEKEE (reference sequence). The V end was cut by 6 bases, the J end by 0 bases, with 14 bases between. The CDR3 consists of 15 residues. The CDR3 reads CASTLPGGSTDTQYF. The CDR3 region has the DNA TGTGCCAGCACCCTGCCCGGAGGGAGCACAGATACGCAGTATTTT. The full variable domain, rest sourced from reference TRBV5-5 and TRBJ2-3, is DAGVTQSPTHLIKTRGQQVTLRCSPISGHKSVSWYQQVLGQGPQFIFQYYEKEERGRGNFPDRFSARQFPNYSSELNVNALLLGDSALYLCASTLPGGSTDTQYFGPGTRLTVL.

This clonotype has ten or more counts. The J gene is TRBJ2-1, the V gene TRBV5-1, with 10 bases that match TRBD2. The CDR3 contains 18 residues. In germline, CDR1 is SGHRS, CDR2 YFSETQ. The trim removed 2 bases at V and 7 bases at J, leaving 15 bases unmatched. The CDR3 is CASSFLAGVVGLGNEQFF. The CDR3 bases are TGCGCCAGCAGCTTCCTAGCGGGAGTAGTGGGACTGGGGAATGAGCAGTTCTTC.

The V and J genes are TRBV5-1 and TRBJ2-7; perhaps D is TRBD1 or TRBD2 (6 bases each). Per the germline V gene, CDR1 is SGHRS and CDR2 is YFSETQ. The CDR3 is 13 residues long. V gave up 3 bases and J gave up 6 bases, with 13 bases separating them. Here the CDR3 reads CASSSWGAGEQYF. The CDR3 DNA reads TGCGCCAGCAGCTCATGGGGGGCGGGCGAGCAGTACTTC.

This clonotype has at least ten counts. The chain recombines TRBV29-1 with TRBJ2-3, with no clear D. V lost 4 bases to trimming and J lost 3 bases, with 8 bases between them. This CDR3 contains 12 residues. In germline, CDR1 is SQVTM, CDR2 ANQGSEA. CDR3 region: CSVGADTDTQYF. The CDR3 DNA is TGCAGCGTTGGGGCAGATACAGATACGCAGTATTTT.

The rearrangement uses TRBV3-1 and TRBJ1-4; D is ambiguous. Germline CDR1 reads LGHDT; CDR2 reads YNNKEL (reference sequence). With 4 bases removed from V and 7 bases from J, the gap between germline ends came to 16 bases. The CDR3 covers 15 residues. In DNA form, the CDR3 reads TGTGCCAGCAGCCCGCGCCGAAGGGATCCTGAAAAACTGTTTTTT. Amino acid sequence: CASSPRRRDPEKLFF.

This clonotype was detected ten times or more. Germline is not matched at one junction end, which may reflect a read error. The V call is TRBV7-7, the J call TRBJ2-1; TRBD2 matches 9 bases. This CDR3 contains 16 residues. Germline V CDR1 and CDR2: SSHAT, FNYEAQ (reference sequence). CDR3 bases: TGTGCTAGCAGCTTAGGGAGCGGGGGGACCTATAATGAGCAGTTCTTC. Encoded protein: CASSLGSGGTYNEQFF.

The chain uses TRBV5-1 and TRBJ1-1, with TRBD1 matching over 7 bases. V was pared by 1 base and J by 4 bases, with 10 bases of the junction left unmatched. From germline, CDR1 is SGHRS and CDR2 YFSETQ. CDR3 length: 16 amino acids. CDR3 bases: TGCGCCAGCAGCTTGCGACAGGGTCGGAGCGTCACTGAAGCTTTCTTT. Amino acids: CASSLRQGRSVTEAFF.

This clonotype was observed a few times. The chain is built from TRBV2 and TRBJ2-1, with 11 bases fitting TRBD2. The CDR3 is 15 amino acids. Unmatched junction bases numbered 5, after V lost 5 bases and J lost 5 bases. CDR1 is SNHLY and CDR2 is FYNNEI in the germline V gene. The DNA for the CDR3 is TGTGCCAGCAGTTATAGCGGGGGGGACAACAATGAGCAGTTCTTC. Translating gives CASSYSGGDNNEQFF.

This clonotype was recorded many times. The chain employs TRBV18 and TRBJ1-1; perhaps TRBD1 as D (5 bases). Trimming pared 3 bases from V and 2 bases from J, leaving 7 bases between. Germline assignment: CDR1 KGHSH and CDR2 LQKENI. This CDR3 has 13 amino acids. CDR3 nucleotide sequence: TGTGCCAGCTCACCGGGACTAAACACTGAAGCTTTCTTT. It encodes CASSPGLNTEAFF.